This entry features one T cell receptor beta chain sequence. Expressed TCRB transcripts were sequenced after all isolated RNA was converted to cDNA. Assay: immunoSEQ multiplex PCR; the TCRdb copy retains only in-frame clones and omits some. The sample holds hundreds of thousands of clones, around a sixth seen once. This record comes from a study of beta chain features in type 1 diabetes. This TCR was sampled from a woman between 18 and 29 years old in good health. The sequenced sample was naive CD4+ T cells from blood.

CDR3 DNA: TGTGCCAGCATACCAGGGAAATCTGGGGCCAACGTCCTGACTTTC. It codes for CASIPGKSGANVLTF. The chain carries TRBV6-1 and TRBJ2-6, with D tentatively TRBD1 (5 bases). CDR1 MNHNS and CDR2 SASEGT come from the germline V gene. V lost 7 bases and J lost 1, with 11 bases in between. CDR3 size: 15 residues.